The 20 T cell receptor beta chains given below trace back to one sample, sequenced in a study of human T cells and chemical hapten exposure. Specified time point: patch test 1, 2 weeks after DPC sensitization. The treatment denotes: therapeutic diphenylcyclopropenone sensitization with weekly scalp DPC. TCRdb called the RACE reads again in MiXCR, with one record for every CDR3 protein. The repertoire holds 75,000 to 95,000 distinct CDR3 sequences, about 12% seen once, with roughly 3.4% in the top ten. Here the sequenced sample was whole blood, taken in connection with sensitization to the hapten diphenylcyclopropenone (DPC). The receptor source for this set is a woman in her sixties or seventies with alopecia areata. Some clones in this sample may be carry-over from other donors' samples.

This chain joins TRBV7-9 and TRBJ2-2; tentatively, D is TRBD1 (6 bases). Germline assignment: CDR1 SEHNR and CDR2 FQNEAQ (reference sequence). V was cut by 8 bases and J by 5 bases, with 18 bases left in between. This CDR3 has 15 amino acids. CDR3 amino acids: CASSDGQIQTGELFF. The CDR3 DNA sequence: TGTGCCAGCTCCGACGGACAGATCCAAACCGGGGAGCTGTTTTTT.

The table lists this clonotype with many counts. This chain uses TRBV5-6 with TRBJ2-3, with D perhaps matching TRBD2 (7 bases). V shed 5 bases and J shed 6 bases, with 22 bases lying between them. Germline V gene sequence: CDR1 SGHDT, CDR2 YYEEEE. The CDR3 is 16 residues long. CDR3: CASRKIGAGAADTQYF. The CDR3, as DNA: TGTGCCAGCAGAAAGATCGGGGCGGGGGCCGCGGATACGCAGTATTTT.

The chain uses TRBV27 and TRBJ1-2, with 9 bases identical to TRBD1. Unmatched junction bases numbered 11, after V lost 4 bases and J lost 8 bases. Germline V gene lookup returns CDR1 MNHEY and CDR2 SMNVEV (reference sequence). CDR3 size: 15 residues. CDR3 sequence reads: CASSYDRDRAGGYTF. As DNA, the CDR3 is TGTGCCAGCAGTTACGACCGGGACAGGGCAGGCGGCTACACCTTC.

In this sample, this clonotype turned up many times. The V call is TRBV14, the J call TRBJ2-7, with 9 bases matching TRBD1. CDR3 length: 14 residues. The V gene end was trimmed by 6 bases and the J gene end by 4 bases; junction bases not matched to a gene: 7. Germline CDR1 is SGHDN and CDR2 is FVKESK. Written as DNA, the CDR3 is TGTGCCAGCAGAGAGTCCGGGACAGGGTACGAGCAGTACTTC. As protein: CASRESGTGYEQYF.

The CDR3 nucleotides are TGTGCCAGCAGTTATAATATACAGGGTGGGAATTCACCCCTCCACTTT. It codes for CASSYNIQGGNSPLHF. The chain has TRBV6-5 and TRBJ1-6; tentatively, D is TRBD1 (6 bases). The ends were cut back, 3 bases at V and 7 bases at J, with 16 bases in the middle. The germline V gene has CDR1 MNHEY and CDR2 SVGAGI. This CDR3 contains 16 residues.

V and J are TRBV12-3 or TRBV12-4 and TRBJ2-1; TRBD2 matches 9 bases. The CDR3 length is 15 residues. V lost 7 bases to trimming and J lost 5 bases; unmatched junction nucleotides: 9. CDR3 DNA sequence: TGTGCCAGCAATTGGCTAGCGGGGCTCAACAATGAGCAGTTCTTC. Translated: CASNWLAGLNNEQFF.

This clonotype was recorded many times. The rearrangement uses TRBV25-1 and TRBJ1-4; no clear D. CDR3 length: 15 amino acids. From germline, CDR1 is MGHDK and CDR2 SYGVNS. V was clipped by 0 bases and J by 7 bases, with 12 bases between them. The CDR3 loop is CASSEYPALGEKLFF. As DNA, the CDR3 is TGTGCCAGCAGTGAATATCCAGCCCTAGGTGAAAAACTGTTTTTT.

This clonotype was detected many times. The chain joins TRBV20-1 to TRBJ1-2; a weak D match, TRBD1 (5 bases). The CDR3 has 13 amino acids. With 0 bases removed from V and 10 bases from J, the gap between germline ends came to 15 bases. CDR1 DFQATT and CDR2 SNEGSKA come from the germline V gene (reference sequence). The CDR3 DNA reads TGCAGTGCTAGAGATCCACCCGCCAGGGCCTACACCTTC. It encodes CSARDPPARAYTF.

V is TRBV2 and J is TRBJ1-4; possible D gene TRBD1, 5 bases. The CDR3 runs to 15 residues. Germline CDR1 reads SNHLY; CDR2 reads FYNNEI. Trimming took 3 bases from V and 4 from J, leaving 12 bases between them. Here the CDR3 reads CASSEEGLSNEKLFF. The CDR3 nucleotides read TGTGCCAGCAGTGAGGAGGGGTTAAGTAATGAAAAACTGTTTTTT.

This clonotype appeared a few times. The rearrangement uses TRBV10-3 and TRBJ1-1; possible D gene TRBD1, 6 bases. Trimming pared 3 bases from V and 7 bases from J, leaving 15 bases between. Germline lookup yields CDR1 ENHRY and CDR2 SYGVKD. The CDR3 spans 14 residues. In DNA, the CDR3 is TGTGCCATCAGTGATCCCGGACAGACCTATGAAGCTTTCTTT. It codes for CAISDPGQTYEAFF.

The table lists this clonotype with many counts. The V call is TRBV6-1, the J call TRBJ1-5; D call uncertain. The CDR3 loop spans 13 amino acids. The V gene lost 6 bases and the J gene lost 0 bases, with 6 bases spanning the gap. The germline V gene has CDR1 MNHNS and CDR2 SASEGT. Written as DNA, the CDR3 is TGTGCCAGCAGAGCTAATAGCAATCAGCCCCAGCATTTT. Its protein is CASRANSNQPQHF.

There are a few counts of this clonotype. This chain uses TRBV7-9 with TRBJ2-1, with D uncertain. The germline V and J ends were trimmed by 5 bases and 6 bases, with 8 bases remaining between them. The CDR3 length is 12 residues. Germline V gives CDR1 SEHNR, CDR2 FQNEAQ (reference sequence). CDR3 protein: CASSPAFNEQFF. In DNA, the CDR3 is TGTGCCAGCAGCCCAGCCTTCAATGAGCAGTTCTTC.

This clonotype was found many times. CDR3 protein: CASSGTGKSGYTF. The DNA for the CDR3 is TGTGCCAGCAGCGGGACAGGGAAGAGCGGCTACACCTTC. This chain joins TRBV7-9 and TRBJ1-2, with 9 bases matching TRBD1. This CDR3 is built from 13 residues. The germline CDR1 and CDR2 sequences are SEHNR and FQNEAQ (reference sequence). V dropped 5 bases and J dropped 8; count of bases not matched to a gene: 6.

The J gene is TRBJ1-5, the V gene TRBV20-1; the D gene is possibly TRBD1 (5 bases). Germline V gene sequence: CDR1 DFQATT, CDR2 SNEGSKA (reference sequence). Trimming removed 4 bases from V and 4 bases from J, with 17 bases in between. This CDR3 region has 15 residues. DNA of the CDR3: TGCAGTGCTAAATCCGGGACCGAGTATAATCAGCCCCAGCATTTT. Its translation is CSAKSGTEYNQPQHF.

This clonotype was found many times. The CDR3 DNA is TGTGCCAGCAGCCAAGATCTAAGTAGGAGTCAGAATGAGCAGTTCTTC. Translation gives CASSQDLSRSQNEQFF. This rearrangement joins TRBV4-2 to TRBJ2-1, with D uncertain. Trimming cost V 0 bases and J 7 bases, with 16 bases left between them. The CDR3 sequence is 16 residues long. The germline V gene has CDR1 LGHNA and CDR2 YNFKEQ.

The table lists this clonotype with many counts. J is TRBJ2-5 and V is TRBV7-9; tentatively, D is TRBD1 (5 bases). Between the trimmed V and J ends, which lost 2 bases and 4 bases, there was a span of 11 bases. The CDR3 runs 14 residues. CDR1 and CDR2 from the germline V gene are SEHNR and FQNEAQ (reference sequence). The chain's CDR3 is CASSLTQGAETQYF. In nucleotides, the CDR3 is TGTGCCAGCAGCTTAACGCAGGGTGCAGAGACCCAGTACTTC.

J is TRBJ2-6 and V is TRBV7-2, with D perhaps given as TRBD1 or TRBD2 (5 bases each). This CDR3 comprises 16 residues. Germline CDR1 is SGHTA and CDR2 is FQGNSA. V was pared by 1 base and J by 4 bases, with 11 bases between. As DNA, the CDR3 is TGTGCCAGCAGCTTAGTCCATGGGACCGGGGCCAACGTCCTGACTTTC. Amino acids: CASSLVHGTGANVLTF.

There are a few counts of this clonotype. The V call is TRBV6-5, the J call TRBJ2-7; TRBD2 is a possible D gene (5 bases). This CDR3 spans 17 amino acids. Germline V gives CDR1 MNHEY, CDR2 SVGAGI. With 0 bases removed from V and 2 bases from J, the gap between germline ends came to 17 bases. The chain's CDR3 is CASSYSRTRAYTYEQYF. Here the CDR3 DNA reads TGTGCCAGCAGTTACTCGCGGACTCGGGCATACACCTACGAGCAGTACTTC.

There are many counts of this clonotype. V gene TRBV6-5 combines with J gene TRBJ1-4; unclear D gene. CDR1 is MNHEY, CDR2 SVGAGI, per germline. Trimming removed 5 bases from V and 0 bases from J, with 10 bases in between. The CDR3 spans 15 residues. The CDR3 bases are TGTGCCAGCAGTCCAATAGATGCAACTAATGAAAAACTGTTTTTT. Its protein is CASSPIDATNEKLFF.

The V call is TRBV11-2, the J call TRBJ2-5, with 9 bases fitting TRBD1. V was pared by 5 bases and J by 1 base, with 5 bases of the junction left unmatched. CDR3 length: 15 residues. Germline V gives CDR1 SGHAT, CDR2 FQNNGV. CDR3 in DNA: TGTGCCAGCAGCCCCCGGACAGGGGCCCAAGAGACCCAGTACTTC. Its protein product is CASSPRTGAQETQYF. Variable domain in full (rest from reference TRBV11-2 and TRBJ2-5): EAGVAQSPRYKIIEKRQSVAFWCNPISGHATLYWYQQILGQGPKLLIQFQNNGVVDDSQLPKDRFSAERLKGVDSTLKIQPAKLEDSAVYLCASSPRTGAQETQYFGPGTRLLVL.